The clone carrying this TCR beta chain was picked up a small number of times. This sample was included in a study of cytomegalovirus exposure and HLA in healthy donors. Trimming cost V 5 bases and J 5 bases; bases outside gene matches: 7. There are 16 residues in the CDR3. Per germline, CDR1 MNHEY and CDR2 SMNVEV (reference sequence). PCR was performed using 60 Vbeta and 13 Jbeta primers. The protocol was immunoSEQ multiplex PCR, while the TCRdb copy is restricted to in-frame clones and leaves out a portion. Here the sample spans tens of thousands of clones, about 81% being singletons. This TCR came from a man in his fifties in good health and CMV-seropositive. This chain joins TRBV27 and TRBJ2-1; 12 positions match TRBD2. The sample was PBMCs. CDR3 coding DNA: TGTGCCAGCAGTATATTGACTAGCGGGGGCAACAATGAGCAGTTCTTC. It specifies CASSILTSGGNNEQFF.